This TCR beta chain was retrieved from a study of OX40 agonist ivuxolimab in advanced cancers. Whole-study context: Patients received ivuxolimab, an agonistic anti-OX40 (CD134) antibody. Study-wide findings and caveats: Clonal expansion by week 6 occurred in CD4+ and CD8+ blood T cells (at 0.1 to 3.0 mg/kg). CD8+ T cells showed, on average, more clonal expansion than CD4+ cells.

Profiled with immunoSEQ multiplex PCR; TCRdb holds only in-frame clones, not every one. The data hold more than 75,000 clones, with around 85% observed a single time. For this clone: The antigen is undetermined.

Specimen: CD4+ or CD8+ T cells sorted from blood, collected in a trial of the OX40 agonist ivuxolimab. This clonotype was sampled from an adult with an advanced solid tumor such as melanoma, head and neck, liver or kidney cancer.

This CDR3 is CSAQNGEKLFF. As DNA, the CDR3 is TGCAGTGCCCAAAATGGGGAAAAACTGTTTTTT. The chain joins TRBV20-1 to TRBJ1-4; D not certain. V was cut by 6 bases and J by 8 bases, with 10 bases left in between. The CDR3 runs to 11 residues. Germline V gene lookup returns CDR1 DFQATT and CDR2 SNEGSKA (reference sequence).